The source of this T cell receptor (beta chain) is a study of T cells in Graves' hyperthyroidism and ophthalmopathy. The overall study: Peripheral blood samples were taken at initial diagnosis, prior to any treatment.

This clonotype has more than one count but fewer than ten. The V and J ends lost 5 bases and 4 bases, in that order; junction bases with no gene match: 5. The length of the CDR3 is 16 residues. Germline lookup yields CDR1 MNHNS and CDR2 SASEGT. Amplified TCR beta CDR3 regions came from RNA transcripts. The TCR CDR3 was amplified in a first-round RT-PCR using the HTBI primer set. TCRdb reprocessed the multiplex PCR reads via MiXCR and lists one record per CDR3 protein. Among 270,000 or so distinct CDR3 sequences listed, 15% were seen once. The sequence derives from a woman aged 45 to 65 with Graves' hyperthyroidism that later progressed to Graves' ophthalmopathy. Sample: blood. The V call is TRBV6-1, the J call TRBJ2-3; 14 bases are a match to TRBD2. The CDR3: CASSRGLAGVADTQYF. The CDR3 coding sequence is TGTGCCAGCAGTCGGGGACTAGCGGGAGTAGCAGATACGCAGTATTTT.